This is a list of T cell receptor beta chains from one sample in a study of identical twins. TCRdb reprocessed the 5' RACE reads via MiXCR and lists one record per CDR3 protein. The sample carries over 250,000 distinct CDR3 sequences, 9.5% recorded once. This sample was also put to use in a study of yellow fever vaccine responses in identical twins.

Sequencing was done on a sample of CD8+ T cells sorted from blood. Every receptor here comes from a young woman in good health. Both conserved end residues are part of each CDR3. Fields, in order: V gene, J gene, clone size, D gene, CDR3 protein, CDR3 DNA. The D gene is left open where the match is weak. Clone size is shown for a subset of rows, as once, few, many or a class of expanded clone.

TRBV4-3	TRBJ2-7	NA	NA	CASSQETGNEQYF	TGCGCCAGCAGCCAGGAAACAGGGAATGAGCAGTACTTC
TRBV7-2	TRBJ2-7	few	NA	CASRGHGEDEQYF	TGTGCCAGCAGGGGGCATGGGGAGGACGAGCAGTACTTC
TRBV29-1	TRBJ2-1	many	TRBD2	CSVEDRLAVNNNEQFF	TGCAGCGTTGAAGACCGGCTAGCGGTAAATAACAATGAGCAGTTCTTC
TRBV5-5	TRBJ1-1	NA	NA	CASSLGGFGIMNTEAFF	TGTGCCAGCAGCTTGGGGGGATTCGGGATAATGAACACTGAAGCTTTCTTT
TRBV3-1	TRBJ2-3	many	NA	CASSQVPLGTDTQYF	TGTGCCAGCAGCCAAGTTCCACTGGGTACAGATACGCAGTATTTT
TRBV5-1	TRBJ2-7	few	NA	CASSPPGARSYEQYF	TGCGCCAGCAGCCCCCCGGGGGCAAGATCCTACGAGCAGTACTTC
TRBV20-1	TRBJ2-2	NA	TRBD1	CSARDRDRGQPGELFF	TGCAGTGCTAGAGATCGGGACAGGGGGCAGCCCGGGGAGCTGTTTTTT
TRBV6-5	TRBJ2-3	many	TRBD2	CASSYERTSGSQDTDTQYF	TGTGCCAGCAGTTACGAAAGGACTAGCGGTTCCCAAGACACAGATACGCAGTATTTT
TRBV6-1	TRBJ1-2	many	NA	CASSPTRGSHYGYTF	TGTGCCAGCAGTCCGACGCGGGGTAGCCACTATGGCTACACCTTC
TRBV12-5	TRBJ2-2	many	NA	CASGEIGELFF	TGTGCTAGTGGAGAAATCGGGGAGCTGTTTTTT
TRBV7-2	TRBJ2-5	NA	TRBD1	CASSLSLGTGGVKTQYF	TGTGCCAGCAGCTTATCGCTCGGGACAGGGGGCGTGAAGACCCAGTACTTC
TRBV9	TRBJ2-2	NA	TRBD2	CASGRGGVTGELFF	TGTGCCAGTGGTCGCGGGGGAGTCACCGGGGAGCTGTTTTTT
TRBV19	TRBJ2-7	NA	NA	CASSSRQAYEQYF	TGTGCCAGTAGTTCCAGACAGGCCTACGAGCAGTACTTC
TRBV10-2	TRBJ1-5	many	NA	CASSEPFPGNSNQPQHF	TGCGCCAGCAGTGAGCCGTTCCCGGGCAATAGCAATCAGCCCCAGCATTTT
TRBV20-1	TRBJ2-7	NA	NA	CSARDNLAGSYEQYF	TGCAGTGCTAGAGATAATCTGGCGGGCTCCTACGAGCAGTACTTC
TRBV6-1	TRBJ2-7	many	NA	CASSTGQYFTYEQYF	TGTGCCAGCAGTACCGGACAGTACTTCACGTACGAGCAGTACTTC
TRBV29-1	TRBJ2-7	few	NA	CSVEVGPPLRPSEQYF	TGCAGCGTTGAGGTTGGGCCGCCACTCCGCCCCTCCGAGCAGTACTTC
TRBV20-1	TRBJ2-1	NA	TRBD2	CSARILAGSYNEQFF	TGCAGTGCTAGAATACTAGCGGGGTCGTACAATGAGCAGTTCTTC
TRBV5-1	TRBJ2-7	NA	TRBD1	CASSSDLATGSFYEQYF	TGCGCCAGCAGCTCCGATCTGGCGACAGGGTCTTTTTACGAGCAGTACTTC
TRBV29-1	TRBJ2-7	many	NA	CSVVDARGNPSYEQYF	TGCAGCGTTGTGGACGCGAGGGGAAACCCCTCCTACGAGCAGTACTTC
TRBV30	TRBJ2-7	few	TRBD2	CAWSRVSGSGEQYF	TGTGCCTGGAGTCGGGTTAGCGGGAGTGGAGAGCAGTACTTC
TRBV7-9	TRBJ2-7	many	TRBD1	CASSLAETGFHEQYF	TGTGCCAGCAGCTTAGCGGAGACAGGGTTCCACGAGCAGTACTTC
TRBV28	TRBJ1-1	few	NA	CATVKTFLMVNTEAFF	TGTGCCACAGTTAAAACCTTCCTCATGGTGAACACTGAAGCTTTCTTT
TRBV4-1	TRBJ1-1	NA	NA	CASSQGRGSEAFF	TGCGCCAGCAGCCAAGGCCGTGGGTCTGAAGCTTTCTTT
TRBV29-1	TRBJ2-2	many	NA	CSVETTNTGELFF	TGCAGCGTTGAAACGACGAACACCGGGGAGCTGTTTTTT
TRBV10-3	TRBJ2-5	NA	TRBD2	CAISGGLAGNQETQYF	TGTGCCATCAGTGGAGGGCTAGCGGGGAATCAAGAGACCCAGTACTTC
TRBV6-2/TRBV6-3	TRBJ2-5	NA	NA	CASSPSTASETQYF	TGTGCCAGCAGTCCCTCGACGGCCTCAGAGACCCAGTACTTC